Each of the 24 T cell receptor beta chains below was sequenced from the same sample in a study of blood T cell repertoires in COVID-19. The table came from immunoSEQ multiplex PCR; TCRdb's copy has only in-frame clones and leaves some out. The table has some 130,000 clones, roughly nine tenths seen once. Material for sequencing was peripheral blood. These receptor sequences come from a man in his fifties or sixties with COVID-19, enrolled during active disease.

V and J are TRBV28 and TRBJ1-5; the D gene is possibly TRBD1 (6 bases). This CDR3 is built from 14 residues. The germline V and J ends were trimmed by 3 bases and 5 bases, with 11 bases remaining between them. Per the germline V gene, CDR1 is MDHEN and CDR2 is SYDVKM. The CDR3 is CASSFDRLDQPQHF. CDR3 coding DNA: TGTGCCAGCAGTTTTGACAGGTTAGATCAGCCCCAGCATTTT.

This clone was counted only a few times. The chain uses TRBV20-1 and TRBJ1-6; 12 bases align to TRBD1. The CDR3 loop spans 16 amino acids. Losses at the gene ends were 3 bases for V and 7 bases for J; bases not matched to a gene: 7. Germline V lookup: CDR1 DFQATT, CDR2 SNEGSKA (reference sequence). CDR3 DNA: TGCAGTGCTAGTTCGGGACAGGGGGCCGGGAATTCACCCCTCCACTTT. Its protein product is CSASSGQGAGNSPLHF.

The rearrangement links TRBV5-1 to TRBJ2-1, with D possibly matching TRBD2 (6 bases). V was trimmed by 1 base and J by 2 bases, leaving 7 bases between them. This CDR3 is built from 14 residues. The germline CDR1 and CDR2 sequences are SGHRS and YFSETQ. CDR3: CASSLLAAYNEQFF. CDR3 nucleotides: TGCGCCAGCAGCTTGTTAGCGGCCTACAATGAGCAGTTCTTC.

The chain employs TRBV3-1 (or the pseudogene TRBV3-2) and TRBJ2-1; D not resolved. The CDR3 covers 16 residues. Germline CDR1 reads LGHDT; CDR2 reads YNNKEL (reference sequence). Trimming left V 0 bases short and J 0 bases short, with 9 bases between. DNA for the CDR3: TGTGCCAGCAGCCAAGATGCGGCTAGCTCCTACAATGAGCAGTTCTTC. This gives the protein CASSQDAASSYNEQFF.

This clone came up once. The chain carries TRBV7-3 and TRBJ2-5; 8 nucleotides match TRBD2. CDR3 length: 16 amino acids. Germline CDR1 reads SGHTA; CDR2 reads FQGTGA. Losses at the gene ends were 1 base for V and 5 bases for J; bases not matched to a gene: 9. The CDR3 is CASSLSGPGGPETQYF. The CDR3 nucleotides read TGTGCCAGCAGCTTAAGCGGGCCGGGAGGGCCGGAGACCCAGTACTTC.

This clone was seen a single time. This chain joins TRBV4-1 and TRBJ1-6; 7 bases fit TRBD1. The CDR3 sequence is 18 residues long. Germline V gene lookup returns CDR1 MGHRA and CDR2 YSYEKL. With 2 bases clipped from V and 5 bases from J, the junction kept 12 bases outside the gene matches. The CDR3 DNA is TGCGCCAGCAGCCAAATTTTTTCAGGGGGGATCGATAATTCACCCCTCCACTTT. The encoded protein is CASSQIFSGGIDNSPLHF.

The chain carries TRBV19 and TRBJ1-1, with TRBD1 as a possible D gene (6 bases). The ends were cut back, 4 bases at V and 0 bases at J, with 12 bases in the middle. Germline V CDR1 and CDR2: LNHDA, SQIVND (reference sequence). This CDR3 comprises 15 residues. The CDR3 here is CASSNRQALNTEAFF. Written as DNA, the CDR3 is TGTGCCAGTAGTAATCGACAGGCCTTGAACACTGAAGCTTTCTTT. The whole variable domain, filled in from reference TRBV19 and TRBJ1-1, reads DGGITQSPKYLFRKEGQNVTLSCEQNLNHDAMYWYRQDPGQGLRLIYYSQIVNDFQKGDIAEGYSVSREKKESFPLTVTSAQKNPTAFYLCASSNRQALNTEAFFGQGTRLTVV.

This clone has just one count. This chain joins TRBV7-2 and TRBJ1-1, with a weak D call TRBD1 (6 bases). CDR1 is SGHTA and CDR2 is FQGNSA in the germline V gene. The CDR3 sequence is 14 residues long. V shed 2 bases and J shed 0 bases, with 7 bases lying between them. CDR3: CASSLQGLNTEAFF. Here the CDR3 DNA reads TGTGCCAGCAGCTTACAGGGGCTGAACACTGAAGCTTTCTTT.

As DNA, the CDR3 is TGTGCCAGCAGCCCCTTCGCTCCGGGGGAGCAGTACTTC. Its protein product is CASSPFAPGEQYF. The chain employs TRBV7-3 and TRBJ2-7, with D tentatively TRBD2 (5 bases). The V end was cut by 5 bases, the J end by 7 bases, with 15 bases between. The CDR3 covers 13 residues. CDR1 and CDR2 (germline): SGHTA, FQGTGA.

This clone has just one count. CDR3 nucleotides: TGTGCCAGCAGTTTGGCTAGCGCCAGGACCCAGTACTTC. Translated: CASSLASARTQYF. V usage is TRBV12-3 or TRBV12-4 and J usage is TRBJ2-5, with D tentatively TRBD2 (6 bases). The CDR3 runs to 13 residues. Trimming took 3 bases from V and 7 from J, leaving 12 bases between them.

The rearrangement uses TRBV7-9 and TRBJ2-1; 7 bases map to TRBD2. Germline V gene sequence: CDR1 SEHNR, CDR2 FQNEAQ (reference sequence). This CDR3 is 14 amino acids long. V lost 5 bases and J lost 4; bases outside the gene matches: 5. The CDR3 DNA reads TGTGCCAGCAGCATAGGGACTATTTACAATGAGCAGTTCTTC. Translation: CASSIGTIYNEQFF.

This chain links TRBV19 with TRBJ1-2; 7 positions agree with TRBD1. Germline V gene lookup returns CDR1 LNHDA and CDR2 SQIVND (reference sequence). The CDR3 spans 13 residues. J was trimmed by 2 bases and V by 10 bases; bases with no gene match: 7. CDR3 sequence (DNA): TGTGCCACCTTTGACAGGGCGAACTATGGCTACACCTTC. This encodes CATFDRANYGYTF.

The chain recombines TRBV28 with TRBJ1-1, with 9 bases lining up with TRBD1. This CDR3 contains 14 residues. Germline values: CDR1 MDHEN, CDR2 SYDVKM. V lost 7 bases to trimming and J lost 0 bases; unmatched junction nucleotides: 3. Written as DNA, the CDR3 is TGTGCCAGCATAGGGACAGGGATGAACACTGAAGCTTTCTTT. Translation: CASIGTGMNTEAFF. The full variable domain, rest sourced from reference TRBV28 and TRBJ1-1, is DVKVTQSSRYLVKRTGEKVFLECVQDMDHENMFWYRQDPGLGLRLIYFSYDVKMKEKGDIPEGYSVSREKKERFSLILESASTNQTSMYLCASIGTGMNTEAFFGQGTRLTVV.

The chain uses TRBV18 and TRBJ2-5; maybe TRBD1 (7 bases). The V and J ends lost 0 bases and 3 bases respectively, with 14 bases between them. This CDR3 spans 16 amino acids. Germline V gene sequence: CDR1 KGHSH, CDR2 LQKENI. The CDR3 protein is CASSPPGGTVEETQYF. In DNA, the CDR3 is TGTGCCAGCTCACCACCTGGAGGGACAGTGGAAGAGACCCAGTACTTC.

The V gene is TRBV9, the J gene TRBJ1-2; D possibly corresponds to TRBD1 (5 bases). Germline CDR1 and CDR2: SGDLS and YYNGEE. This CDR3 has 14 amino acids. The V end was cut by 0 bases, the J end by 3 bases, with 9 bases between. CDR3 bases: TGTGCCAGCAGCGTAGGGGGGGTAGACTATGGCTACACCTTC. Translating it yields CASSVGGVDYGYTF. The whole variable domain, filled in from reference TRBV9 and TRBJ1-2, reads DSGVTQTPKHLITATGQRVTLRCSPRSGDLSVYWYQQSLDQGLQFLIQYYNGEERAKGNILERFSAQQFPDLHSELNLSSLELGDSALYFCASSVGGVDYGYTFGSGTRLTVV.

The chain carries TRBV18 and TRBJ1-4; D uncertain. CDR3 size: 16 residues. CDR1 KGHSH and CDR2 LQKENI come from the germline V gene. V dropped 0 bases and J dropped 0 bases, with 8 bases sitting between them. The CDR3 region has the DNA TGTGCCAGCTCACCACCCCCAGATACAACTAATGAAAAACTGTTTTTT. It is translated as CASSPPPDTTNEKLFF.

This chain uses TRBV5-1 with TRBJ2-7; 7 bases match TRBD2. V gave up 3 bases and J gave up 5 bases; unmatched junction bases: 11. From germline, CDR1 is SGHRS and CDR2 YFSETQ. The CDR3 covers 15 residues. In DNA, the CDR3 is TGCGCCAGCAGCTCGTCTAGCGGAGGGGCCGACGAGCAGTACTTC. It specifies CASSSSSGGADEQYF.

The chain uses TRBV20-1 and TRBJ1-2; 11 bases fit TRBD1. Per germline, CDR1 DFQATT and CDR2 SNEGSKA (reference sequence). J gave up 4 bases and V 3 bases, and 10 bases lay outside the gene matches. CDR3 length equals 16 residues. The DNA of the CDR3 is TGCAGTGCTAGTCCCGGGACAGGGGGATGGGGCTATGGCTACACCTTC. It translates to CSASPGTGGWGYGYTF.

This chain connects TRBV7-9 to TRBJ1-2, with D unresolved. Trimming left V 1 base short and J 8 bases short, with 11 bases between. The V gene's germline CDR1 is SEHNR and CDR2 FQNEAQ (reference sequence). This CDR3 spans 13 amino acids. CDR3 region: CASSLVAAGGYTF. In nucleotides, the CDR3 is TGTGCCAGCAGCTTAGTCGCCGCAGGCGGCTACACCTTC.

The rearrangement uses TRBV2 and TRBJ2-4; unclear D gene. Germline loops: CDR1 SNHLY, CDR2 FYNNEI. V was cut by 4 bases and J by 6 bases, with 13 bases left in between. The CDR3 contains 14 residues. CDR3 sequence reads: CASSGFLGGNIQYF. CDR3 DNA sequence: TGTGCCAGCAGTGGGTTTCTAGGTGGAAACATTCAGTACTTC. Full variable domain (rest looked up from reference TRBV2 and TRBJ2-4): EPEVTQTPSHQVTQMGQEVILRCVPISNHLYFYWYRQILGQKVEFLVSFYNNEISEKSEIFDDQFSVERPDGSNFTLKIRSTKLEDSAMYFCASSGFLGGNIQYFGAGTRLSVL.

The rearrangement joins TRBV30 to TRBJ2-1; TRBD2 matches at 15 bases. The CDR3 has 20 amino acids. Trimming took 1 base from V and 0 from J; bases not matched to a gene: 10. Germline loops: CDR1 GTSNPN, CDR2 SVGIG (reference sequence). The CDR3 nucleotides read TGTGCCTGGAGTGCGCCCCTCGGGACTAGCGGGAGGAGCTCCTACAATGAGCAGTTCTTC. Its translation: CAWSAPLGTSGRSSYNEQFF. The variable domain in full, with the rest retrieved from reference TRBV30 and TRBJ2-1, is SQTIHQWPATLVQPVGSPLSLECTVEGTSNPNLYWYRQAAGRGLQLLFYSVGIGQISSEVPQNLSASRPQDRQFILSSKKLLLSDSGFYLCAWSAPLGTSGRSSYNEQFFGPGTRLTVL.

The chain employs TRBV4-1 and TRBJ2-7; D is undetermined. This CDR3 comprises 14 residues. With 0 bases removed from V and 0 bases from J, the gap between germline ends came to 6 bases. The germline V gene has CDR1 MGHRA and CDR2 YSYEKL. CDR3 residues: CASSQERFSYEQYF. The DNA for the CDR3 is TGCGCCAGCAGCCAAGAGCGTTTCTCCTACGAGCAGTACTTC.

The chain joins TRBV3-1 (or the pseudogene TRBV3-2) to TRBJ2-1, with D possibly being TRBD2 (6 bases). The CDR3 length is 17 residues. Germline assignment: CDR1 LGHDT and CDR2 YNNKEL (reference sequence). The V and J ends lost 5 bases and 0 bases respectively, with 17 bases between them. In DNA, the CDR3 is TGTGCCAGCAGCTCCGGCCGGGACTGGAGCTCCTACAATGAGCAGTTCTTC. It yields the protein CASSSGRDWSSYNEQFF.

The chain joins TRBV5-5 to TRBJ1-1, with unresolved D. CDR1 is SGHKS and CDR2 is YYEKEE in the germline V gene (reference sequence). The CDR3 has 14 residues. V was pared by 2 bases and J by 3 bases, with 11 bases between. CDR3 loop: CASSFQFEDTEAFF. The CDR3 nucleotides read TGTGCCAGCAGCTTCCAATTTGAGGACACTGAAGCTTTCTTT.